This TCR beta chain was identified in a study of CD8 T cells in Susac syndrome. Trimming took 3 bases from V and 7 from J, leaving 19 bases between them. This CDR3 has 14 amino acids. Germline CDR1 reads GTSNPN; CDR2 reads SVGIG (reference sequence). The authors reverse transcribed roughly 0.5 to 1 ug RNA with random hexamers. TCRdb used MiXCR to reprocess the immunoSEQ multiplex PCR reads, holding one entry per CDR3 protein. The sample gives roughly 110,000 distinct CDR3 sequences, around 90% of which show up once; about 0.14% is in the top ten. This TCR came from a human donor in good health. The chain is built from TRBV30 and TRBJ2-7; D may be TRBD1 or TRBD2 (5 bases each). Sequenced sample: CD4+ T cells from PBMCs. Written as DNA, the CDR3 is TGTGCCTGGAGGGCTACCGGGGCCTGGTGGGAGCAGTACTTC. It translates to CAWRATGAWWEQYF.